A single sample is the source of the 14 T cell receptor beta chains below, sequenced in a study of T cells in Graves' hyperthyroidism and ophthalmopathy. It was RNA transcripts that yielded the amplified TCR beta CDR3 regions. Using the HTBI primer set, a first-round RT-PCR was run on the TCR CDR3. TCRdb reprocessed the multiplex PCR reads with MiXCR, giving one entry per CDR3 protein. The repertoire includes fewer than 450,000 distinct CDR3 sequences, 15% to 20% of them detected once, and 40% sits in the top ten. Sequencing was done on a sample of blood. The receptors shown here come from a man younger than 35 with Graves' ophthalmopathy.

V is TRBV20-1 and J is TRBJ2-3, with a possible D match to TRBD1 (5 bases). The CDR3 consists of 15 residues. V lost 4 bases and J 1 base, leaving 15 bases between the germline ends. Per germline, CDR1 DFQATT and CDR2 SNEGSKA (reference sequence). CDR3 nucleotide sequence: TGCAGTGCTATCCCTGAAGGGGCTGGCACAGATACGCAGTATTTT. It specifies CSAIPEGAGTDTQYF.

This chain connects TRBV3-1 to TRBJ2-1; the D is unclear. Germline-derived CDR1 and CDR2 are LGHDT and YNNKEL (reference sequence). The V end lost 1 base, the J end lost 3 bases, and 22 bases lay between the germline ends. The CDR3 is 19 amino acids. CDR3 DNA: TGTGCCAGCAGCCAAGTTGAGACCCTCTCAGGCGTCTACTACAATGAGCAGTTCTTC. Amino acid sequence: CASSQVETLSGVYYNEQFF.

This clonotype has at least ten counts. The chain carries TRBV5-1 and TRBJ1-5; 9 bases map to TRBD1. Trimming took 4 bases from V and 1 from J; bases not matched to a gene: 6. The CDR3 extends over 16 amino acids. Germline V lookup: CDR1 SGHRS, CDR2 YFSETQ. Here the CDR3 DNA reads TGCGCCAGCAGCCCTACAGGGGGCGCGAGCAATCAGCCCCAGCATTTT. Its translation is CASSPTGGASNQPQHF.

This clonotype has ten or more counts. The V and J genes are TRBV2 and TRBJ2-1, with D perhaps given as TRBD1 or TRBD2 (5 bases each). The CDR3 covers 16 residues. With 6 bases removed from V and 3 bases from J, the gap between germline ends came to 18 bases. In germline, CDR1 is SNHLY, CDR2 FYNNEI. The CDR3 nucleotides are TGTGCCAGCAGCGAGGTTCGGGGCAAGTACTACAATGAGCAGTTCTTC. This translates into CASSEVRGKYYNEQFF.

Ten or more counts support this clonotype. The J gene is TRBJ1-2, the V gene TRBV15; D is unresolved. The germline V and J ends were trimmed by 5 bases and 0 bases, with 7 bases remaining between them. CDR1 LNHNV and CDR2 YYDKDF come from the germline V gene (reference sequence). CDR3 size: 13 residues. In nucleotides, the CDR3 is TGTGCCACCAGCGGACCTGCTAACTATGGCTACACCTTC. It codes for CATSGPANYGYTF.

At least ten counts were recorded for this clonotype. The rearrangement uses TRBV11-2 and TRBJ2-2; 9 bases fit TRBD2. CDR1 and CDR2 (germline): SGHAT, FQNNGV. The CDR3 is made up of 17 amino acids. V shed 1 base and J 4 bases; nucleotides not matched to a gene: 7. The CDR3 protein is CASSLGAGGPGTGELFF. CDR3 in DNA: TGTGCCAGCAGCTTAGGGGCGGGGGGGCCCGGCACCGGGGAGCTGTTTTTT.

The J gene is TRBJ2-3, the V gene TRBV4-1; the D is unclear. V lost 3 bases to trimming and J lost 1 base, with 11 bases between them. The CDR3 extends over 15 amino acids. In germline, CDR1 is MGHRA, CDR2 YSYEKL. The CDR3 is CASSQHNSGTDTQYF. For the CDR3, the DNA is TGCGCCAGCAGCCAGCACAATTCAGGCACAGATACGCAGTATTTT.

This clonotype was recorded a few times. CDR3: CASSFKGTQPQHF. DNA for the CDR3: TGTGCCAGCAGTTTTAAGGGAACTCAGCCCCAGCATTTT. The chain combines TRBV27 with TRBJ1-5; no reliable D call. This CDR3 has 13 amino acids. Between the trimmed V and J ends, which lost 3 bases and 6 bases, there was a span of 9 bases. The germline V gene encodes CDR1 MNHEY and CDR2 SMNVEV (reference sequence).

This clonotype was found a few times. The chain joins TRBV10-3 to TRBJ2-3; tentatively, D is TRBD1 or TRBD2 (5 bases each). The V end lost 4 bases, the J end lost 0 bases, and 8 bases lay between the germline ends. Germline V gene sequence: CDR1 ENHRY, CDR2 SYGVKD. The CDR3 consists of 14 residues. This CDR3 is CAISGDPSTDTQYF. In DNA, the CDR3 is TGTGCCATCAGTGGGGACCCTAGCACAGATACGCAGTATTTT.

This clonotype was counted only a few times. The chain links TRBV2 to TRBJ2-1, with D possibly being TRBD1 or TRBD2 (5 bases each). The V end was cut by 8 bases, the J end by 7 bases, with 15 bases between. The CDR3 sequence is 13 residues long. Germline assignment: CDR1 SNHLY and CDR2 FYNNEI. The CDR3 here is CASCVRGQNEQFF. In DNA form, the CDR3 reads TGTGCCAGCTGCGTCCGGGGCCAAAATGAGCAGTTCTTC.

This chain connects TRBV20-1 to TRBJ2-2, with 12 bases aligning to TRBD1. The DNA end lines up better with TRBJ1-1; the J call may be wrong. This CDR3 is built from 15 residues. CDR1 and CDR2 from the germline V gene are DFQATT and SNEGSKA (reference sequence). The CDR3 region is CSARVGRDRGLGAFF. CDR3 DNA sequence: TGCAGTGCTAGAGTTGGCCGGGACAGGGGGCTGGGAGCTTTCTTT.

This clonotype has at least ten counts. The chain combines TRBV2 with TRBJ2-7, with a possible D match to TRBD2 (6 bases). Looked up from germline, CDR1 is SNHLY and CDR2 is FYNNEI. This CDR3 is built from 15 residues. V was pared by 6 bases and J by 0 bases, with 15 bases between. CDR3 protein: CASRSWEESSYEQYF. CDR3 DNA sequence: TGTGCCAGCAGGTCGTGGGAGGAGAGCTCCTACGAGCAGTACTTC.

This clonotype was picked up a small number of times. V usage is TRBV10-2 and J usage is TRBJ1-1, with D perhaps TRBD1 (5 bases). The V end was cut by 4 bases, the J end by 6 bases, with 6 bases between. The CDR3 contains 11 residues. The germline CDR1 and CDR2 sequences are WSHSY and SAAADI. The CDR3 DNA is TGCGCCAGCAGTGGGGGCGCTGAAGCTTTCTTT. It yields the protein CASSGGAEAFF.

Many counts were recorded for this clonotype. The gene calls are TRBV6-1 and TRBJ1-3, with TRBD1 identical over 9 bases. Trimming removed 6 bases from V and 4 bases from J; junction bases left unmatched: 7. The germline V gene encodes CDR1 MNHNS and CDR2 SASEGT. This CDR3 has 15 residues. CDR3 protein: CASREPGQGGNTIYF. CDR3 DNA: TGTGCCAGCAGGGAACCGGGACAGGGAGGAAACACCATATATTTT.